Listed below are T cell receptor beta chains from one sample, sequenced in a study of blood T cell repertoires in COVID-19. The assay was immunoSEQ multiplex PCR, and TCRdb's table has in-frame clones only and misses some. The repertoire has over 250,000 clones, about 90% of them found once; the top ten carry roughly 1.6%. The specimen sequenced was peripheral blood. The receptors originated from a woman aged 40-49 years who had recovered from COVID-19. The conserved cysteine and the conserved F or W are not part of the CDR3 here. The D gene is left open where the match is weak.

d_gene,j_gene,v_gene,CDR3aa
-,TRBJ1-2,TRBV18,ASSPETGPNYGYT
TRBD2,TRBJ2-7,TRBV2,ASWGGGSSEQY
-,TRBJ2-5,TRBV19,ASSHRRGWETQY
TRBD1,TRBJ1-5,TRBV2,ASSADRVNQPQH
TRBD2,TRBJ2-1,TRBV7-2,ASSFSGGSYNEQF
-,TRBJ2-3,TRBV12-5,ASGLATPGTDTQY
-,TRBJ2-6,TRBV5-6,ASSRWTARGNSGANVLT
-,TRBJ1-2,TRBV9,ASSPMQRGQGYT
TRBD2,TRBJ2-7,TRBV27,ASSLSGNAYEQY
TRBD1,TRBJ1-2,TRBV27,ASSVHPPGQGHGYT
TRBD1,TRBJ2-7,TRBV5-1,ASSSSPGQGATYGSYEQY
TRBD1,TRBJ1-6,TRBV7-2,ASSTVDGQGDSPLH
TRBD1,TRBJ2-7,TRBV5-4,ASSPGQGVYEQY
TRBD1,TRBJ2-7,TRBV7-2,ASSLGQGTHEQY
TRBD2,TRBJ2-7,TRBV7-2,AVLAESYEQY
-,TRBJ1-3,TRBV7-8,ASSLGGRAGNTIY
-,TRBJ2-2,TRBV5-8,ASSLDPLWRETTGELF
-,TRBJ1-1,TRBV10-3,AISELGGGDTEAF
TRBD2,TRBJ2-3,TRBV11-2,ASRTIAGARADTQY
-,TRBJ2-7,TRBV27,ASSSRSLEQY
-,TRBJ1-5,TRBV6-2/TRBV6-3,ASSSQRPQH
TRBD1,TRBJ1-6,TRBV30,AWSANRGGDMGHNSPLH
TRBD2,TRBJ2-5,TRBV4-2,ASSQEPGLAGGGETQY
-,TRBJ1-2,TRBV18,ASSPSVGGNGYGYT
TRBD1,TRBJ1-5,TRBV7-8,ASSSRGRNTNQPQH
-,TRBJ1-2,TRBV5-1,ASSAATVTGYGYT
TRBD1,TRBJ1-3,TRBV27,ASSGDRAGNTIY
TRBD1,TRBJ1-1,TRBV19,ASSIGSGQGVPEAF
TRBD1,TRBJ1-2,TRBV5-1,ASSLRTGYGYT
-,TRBJ1-1,TRBV7-8,ASSPRGTPVGAF
TRBD1,TRBJ2-7,TRBV5-6,ASSFRDRGFYEQY
TRBD2,TRBJ2-7,TRBV11-3,ASSSGGHSYEQY
TRBD1,TRBJ1-6,TRBV7-2,ASSFSGGATPPLH
-,TRBJ1-2,TRBV5-1,ASSSEVDSPGGYT
-,TRBJ2-2,TRBV5-4,ASSLGLGSNTGELF
-,TRBJ1-2,TRBV19,ASGGLPNYGYT
-,TRBJ1-2,TRBV6-2/TRBV6-3,ASSYPEGGYGYT
TRBD1,TRBJ1-2,TRBV6-5,ASSYSSGGLAYGYT
-,TRBJ2-5,TRBV6-5,ASSWGGRETQY
-,TRBJ2-7,TRBV5-4,ASSLGRGPYEQY
-,TRBJ2-7,TRBV4-1,ASSQRQDSSYEQY
-,TRBJ2-3,TRBV4-3,ASSPFQGTDTQY
-,TRBJ1-5,TRBV19,ASRPGTLPDQPQH
-,TRBJ2-1,TRBV3-1/TRBV3-2,ASSQVTRGQQF
TRBD1,TRBJ1-1,TRBV5-1,ASSPGTVRSHTEAF
-,TRBJ1-2,TRBV7-2,ASSLYNYGYT
TRBD1,TRBJ1-5,TRBV19,ASRDRGLFGNQPQH
-,TRBJ1-1,TRBV2,ASSDFTPRGEAF
-,TRBJ1-1,TRBV6-5,ASSYGQPLTEAF
-,TRBJ1-2,TRBV5-1,ASSLEARLYGYT
-,TRBJ1-2,TRBV6-5,ASSYPDSYGYT
TRBD2,TRBJ2-1,TRBV4-3,ASSKSGVFFNEQF